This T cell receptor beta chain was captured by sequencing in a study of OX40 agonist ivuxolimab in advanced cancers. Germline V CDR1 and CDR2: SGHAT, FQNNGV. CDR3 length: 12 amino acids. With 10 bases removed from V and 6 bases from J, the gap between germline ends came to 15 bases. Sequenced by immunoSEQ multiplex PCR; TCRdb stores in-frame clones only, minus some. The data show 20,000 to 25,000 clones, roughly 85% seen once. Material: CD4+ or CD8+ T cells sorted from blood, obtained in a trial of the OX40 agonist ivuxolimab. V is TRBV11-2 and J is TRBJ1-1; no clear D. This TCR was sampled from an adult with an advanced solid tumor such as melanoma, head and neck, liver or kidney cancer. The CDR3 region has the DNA TGTGCCACAAGCATAGCCCGGTCTGAAGCTTTCTTT. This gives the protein CATSIARSEAFF.